The T cell receptor (beta chain) described here comes from a study of spatial heterogeneity in lung cancer. Study background: Detection consistently yielded more beta chains than alpha chains. Study conclusions and caveats: Tumor mutation count correlated with how many alpha and beta TCRs expanded intratumorally.

As to time point: sample taken at primary tumor resection. Samples were donated by 72 untreated early-stage non-small cell lung cancer patients. Sequencing was performed on whole RNA extracted from tumor and nontumor lung tissue, or from frozen PBMC, and the material was left unsorted. The CDR3 runs 15 residues. The germline V gene encodes CDR1 SGDLS and CDR2 YYNGEE. V trimming: 0 bases; J trimming: 3 bases; junction bases outside the gene matches: 4. Every molecule of TCR cDNA had its own unique molecular identifier. TCRdb processed the 5' RACE reads anew with MiXCR; each CDR3 protein has one entry. The sample has about 4,900 distinct CDR3 sequences, approximately 31% seen once. Within the sample, this clonotype is hyperexpanded (1% or more). What it binds is unknown.

This TCR was recovered from a female donor with early-stage non-small cell lung cancer. The chain joins TRBV9 to TRBJ2-3; 7 bases are shared with TRBD1. This material consisted of lung tumor tissue, taken at surgery. CDR3 DNA: TGTGCCAGCAGCGTAGAGGGACAGCCTACAGATACGCAGTATTTT. This encodes CASSVEGQPTDTQYF. Full variable domain (rest looked up from reference TRBV9 and TRBJ2-3): DSGVTQTPKHLITATGQRVTLRCSPRSGDLSVYWYQQSLDQGLQFLIQYYNGEERAKGNILERFSAQQFPDLHSELNLSSLELGDSALYFCASSVEGQPTDTQYFGPGTRLTVL.